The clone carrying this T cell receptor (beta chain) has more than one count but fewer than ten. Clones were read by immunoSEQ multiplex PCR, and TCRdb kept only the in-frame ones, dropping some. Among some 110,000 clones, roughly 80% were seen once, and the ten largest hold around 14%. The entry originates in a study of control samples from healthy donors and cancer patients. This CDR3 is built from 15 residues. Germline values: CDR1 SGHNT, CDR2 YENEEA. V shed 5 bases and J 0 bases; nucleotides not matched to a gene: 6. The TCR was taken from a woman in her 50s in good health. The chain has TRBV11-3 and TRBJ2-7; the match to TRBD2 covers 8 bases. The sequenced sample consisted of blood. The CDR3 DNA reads TGTGCCAGCAGCCAGGGCGGGGGGAGCTCCTACGAGCAGTACTTC. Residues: CASSQGGGSSYEQYF.